This T cell receptor beta chain was documented in a study of T cell changes during pregnancy in multiple sclerosis. Germline-derived CDR1 and CDR2 are SEHNR and FQNEAQ (reference sequence). The CDR3 loop spans 16 amino acids. V was cut by 0 bases and J by 2 bases, with 8 bases left in between. TCRdb keeps only in-frame clones here, not all; method: immunoSEQ multiplex PCR. Here the sample spans tens of thousands of clones, roughly 90% being singletons. V gene TRBV7-9 combines with J gene TRBJ1-6; no definite D call. The receptor comes from a female donor in good health, enrolled as a control in a pregnancy study. The specimen comprised peripheral blood, sampled in the first trimester of pregnancy. The CDR3 DNA reads as TGTGCCAGCAGCTTAGCGCGGGCAGCCTATAATTCACCCCTCCACTTT. This sequence encodes CASSLARAAYNSPLHF.